A single sample is the source of the 21 T cell receptor beta chains below, sequenced in a study of blood T cells in healthy people across ages (dated by TCRdb to the mid-2010s). Libraries were prepared through 5' RACE. The data were produced on an Illumina HiSeq 2500. A second PCR of about 7 to 12 cycles was run with a J-beta primer mix and a sample-barcoded 5' primer. TCRdb trimmed the raw reads at Q25, called clones with MiXCR and kept productive beta chains. For every CDR3 protein sequence, its rows merge into one entry that carries the most common genes and DNA. The sample table shows around 1.7 million distinct CDR3 sequences, and roughly 28% are seen once. In total, the top ten clones hold about 7.7% of the sample. The sample taken for sequencing was blood. The receptors shown here come from a woman under 40 in good health.

This clonotype was observed a few times. The gene calls are TRBV18 and TRBJ1-2; 11 positions match TRBD1. The CDR3 has 16 residues. V shed 2 bases, J shed 10 bases, and the junction held 12 bases outside the gene matches. Germline CDR1 reads KGHSH; CDR2 reads LQKENI. DNA for the CDR3: TGTGCCAGCTCACCAAACACCGGGACAGGGGGTTCTGTCTACACCTTC. This gives the protein CASSPNTGTGGSVYTF.

This chain uses TRBV29-1 with TRBJ2-1, with D possibly called TRBD1 or TRBD2 (5 bases each). The V end was cut by 0 bases, the J end by 5 bases, with 17 bases between. This CDR3 comprises 16 residues. Germline assignment: CDR1 SQVTM and CDR2 ANQGSEA. The CDR3 region has the DNA TGCAGCGTTGAAGATCCCCCCCCGGGACCAAACAATGAGCAGTTCTTC. This translates into CSVEDPPPGPNNEQFF.

This clonotype has only one observation. This chain uses TRBV20-1 with TRBJ1-3, with D hard to call. The ends were cut back, 6 bases at V and 1 base at J, with 10 bases in the middle. The CDR3 spans 13 residues. Looked up from germline, CDR1 is DFQATT and CDR2 is SNEGSKA (reference sequence). The CDR3 coding sequence is TGCAGTGCCCCCTTTTGGTCTGGAAACACCATATATTTT. Translated, it gives CSAPFWSGNTIYF.

This chain joins TRBV15 and TRBJ1-2; no definite D call. The V end was cut by 2 bases, the J end by 2 bases, with 12 bases between. The germline V gene has CDR1 LNHNV and CDR2 YYDKDF (reference sequence). The CDR3 contains 15 residues. The CDR3 DNA is TGTGCCACCAGCAGACCCATACCTACGAACTATGGCTACACCTTC. Its translation: CATSRPIPTNYGYTF.

The rearrangement links TRBV7-2 to TRBJ2-2, with TRBD2 matching 7 bases. CDR1 SGHTA and CDR2 FQGNSA come from the germline V gene. The V and J ends lost 3 bases and 5 bases, in that order; junction bases with no gene match: 9. The CDR3 runs to 16 residues. The CDR3 nucleotides are TGTGCCAGCAGCTTCAACGCGGGAGTAGGGACCGGGGAGCTGTTTTTT. It encodes CASSFNAGVGTGELFF.

The V and J genes are TRBV7-9 and TRBJ2-1, with TRBD2 identical over 11 bases. The end of the DNA aligns better with TRBJ2-7, so the J call may be wrong. This CDR3 spans 16 amino acids. Germline values: CDR1 SEHNR, CDR2 FQNEAQ (reference sequence). CDR3 loop: CASSLGGTSGYNEQYF. The CDR3 region has the DNA TGTGCCAGCAGCTTAGGGGGGACTAGCGGATACAATGAGCAGTACTTC.

The chain has TRBV27 and TRBJ2-1; D call uncertain. The germline V and J ends were trimmed by 10 bases and 7 bases, with 23 bases remaining between them. Germline lookup yields CDR1 MNHEY and CDR2 SMNVEV (reference sequence). The length of the CDR3 is 15 residues. The CDR3 nucleotides are TGTGCCACCAGATTACGACCGAGGCCCGAAAATGAGCAGTTCTTC. Translating gives CATRLRPRPENEQFF.

The chain uses TRBV12-3 or TRBV12-4 and TRBJ2-7; D ambiguous. Trimming removed 0 bases at V and 6 bases at J, with 6 bases between. This CDR3 is 12 amino acids long. In DNA, the CDR3 is TGTGCCAGCAGTTTAGCGGTGAGCGAGCAGTACTTC. Encoded protein: CASSLAVSEQYF.

J is TRBJ1-1 and V is TRBV20-1; D gene unclear. Per germline, CDR1 DFQATT and CDR2 SNEGSKA (reference sequence). Trimming cost V 0 bases and J 1 base, with 12 bases left between them. The CDR3 totals 15 residues. The CDR3, as DNA: TGCAGTGCTAGAGACCCCGGGGTCGAGAACACTGAAGCTTTCTTT. Its protein product is CSARDPGVENTEAFF.

There are a few counts of this clonotype. The chain is built from TRBV6-2 or TRBV6-3 and TRBJ2-1, with 12 bases matching TRBD1. The CDR3 has 16 amino acids. The junction had 3 bases not matched to a gene; V was cut back by 6 bases and J by 0 bases. The germline gives CDR1 MNHEY, CDR2 SVGEGT. CDR3 residues: CASRGQGAASYNEQFF. Written as DNA, the CDR3 is TGTGCCAGCAGGGGACAGGGGGCTGCCTCCTACAATGAGCAGTTCTTC.

In DNA, the CDR3 is TGTGCCAGCAGCGGCAGACAGTTAAGAGCTTTCTTT. Protein sequence: CASSGRQLRAFF. This chain uses TRBV7-8 with TRBJ1-1; a weak D match, TRBD1 (5 bases). Germline CDR1 SGHVS, CDR2 FQNEAQ. CDR3 size: 12 residues. V lost 5 bases and J lost 10, with 14 bases in between.

To note about this clonotype: At one of its ends the junction is not consistent with the germline gene, which may arise from a read error. The chain joins TRBV11-3 to TRBJ2-3; D is possibly TRBD1 or TRBD2 (6 bases each). The V gene's germline CDR1 is SGHNT and CDR2 YENEEA. The CDR3 is 13 residues long. This CDR3 reads CANSLGGRDTQYF. The CDR3 nucleotides read TGTGCCAACAGCTTAGGGGGGAGAGATACGCAGTATTTT.

Worth noting for this clonotype: Its ends do not fully match the called genes, so a read error is possible. The chain joins TRBV7-9 to TRBJ2-3; the match to TRBD2 covers 10 bases. This CDR3 is built from 16 residues. Germline CDR1 SEHNR, CDR2 FQNEAQ (reference sequence). In DNA, the CDR3 is TGTGCCAGCGGCTTTCCGGCTAGCGGGGGACCAGATACGCAGTATTTT. Its translation: CASGFPASGGPDTQYF.

The chain uses TRBV2 and TRBJ2-4; 12 nucleotides match TRBD2. From germline, CDR1 is SNHLY and CDR2 FYNNEI. There are 14 residues in the CDR3. V was pared by 6 bases and J by 5 bases, with 2 bases of the junction left unmatched. The CDR3 region is CASSASGGENIQYF. The DNA for the CDR3 is TGTGCCAGCAGCGCTAGCGGGGGGGAAAACATTCAGTACTTC.

The chain is built from TRBV12-3 or TRBV12-4 and TRBJ2-4, with D tentatively TRBD2 (6 bases). The J call may be faulty, since TRBJ2-5 better matches the DNA end. CDR3 size: 15 residues. The CDR3 spells CASSSNGGSRETQYF. CDR3 DNA: TGTGCCAGCAGTTCCAACGGGGGAAGCCGAGAGACCCAGTACTTC.

The table lists this clonotype with many counts. J is TRBJ2-7 and V is TRBV7-2; 7 nucleotides match TRBD1. Losses at the gene ends were 4 bases for V and 7 bases for J; bases not matched to a gene: 13. The CDR3 is made up of 15 amino acids. Germline V gene lookup returns CDR1 SGHTA and CDR2 FQGNSA. The CDR3 region is CASSSGGEGRREQYF. In nucleotides, the CDR3 is TGTGCCAGCAGCTCAGGGGGAGAAGGAAGGAGGGAGCAGTACTTC.

This CDR3 is CSAEGLAYNEQFF. CDR3 sequence (DNA): TGCAGTGCCGAAGGACTAGCCTACAATGAGCAGTTCTTC. The J gene is TRBJ2-1, the V gene TRBV20-1, with TRBD2 identical over 7 bases. CDR3 length: 13 residues. The germline gives CDR1 DFQATT, CDR2 SNEGSKA (reference sequence). V was clipped by 6 bases and J by 2 bases; unmatched bases: 4.

This clonotype was observed many times. The chain employs TRBV12-3 or TRBV12-4 and TRBJ2-1, with TRBD1 identical over 8 bases. The CDR3 length is 15 residues. Germline trimming cut 6 bases from V and 7 bases from J; bases unmatched to any gene: 11. The CDR3 protein is CASRRQGAKGNEQFF. CDR3 bases: TGTGCCAGCAGACGCCAGGGGGCAAAAGGGAATGAGCAGTTCTTC.

This clonotype was detected once. The chain uses TRBV6-6 and TRBJ2-7, with 11 bases lining up with TRBD2. Germline V gives CDR1 MNHNY, CDR2 SVGAGI (reference sequence). The CDR3 covers 13 residues. V shed 7 bases, J shed 4 bases, and the junction held 3 bases outside the gene matches. The CDR3 region is CASNGTSGYEQYF. CDR3 DNA sequence: TGTGCCAGCAACGGGACTAGCGGTTACGAGCAGTACTTC.

This clonotype was found many times. The J gene is TRBJ2-1, the V gene TRBV4-1; 8 nucleotides match TRBD2. V lost 6 bases and J lost 2; bases outside the gene matches: 12. The CDR3 runs to 17 residues. CDR1 and CDR2 from the germline V gene are MGHRA and YSYEKL. This CDR3 is CASRTITAGAPYNEQFF. CDR3 nucleotides: TGCGCCAGCAGAACGATTACAGCGGGGGCTCCCTACAATGAGCAGTTCTTC.

The J gene is TRBJ2-3, the V gene TRBV7-2; D is perhaps TRBD2 (5 bases). This CDR3 comprises 12 residues. Germline CDR1 is SGHTA and CDR2 is FQGNSA. Trimming pared 4 bases from V and 10 bases from J, leaving 12 bases between. In nucleotides, the CDR3 is TGTGCCAGCAGCTCGGACTCTGGGTCGCAGTATTTT. Protein: CASSSDSGSQYF. Full variable domain (remainder filled in from reference TRBV7-2 and TRBJ2-3): GAGVSQSPSNKVTEKGKDVELRCDPISGHTALYWYRQSLGQGLEFLIYFQGNSAPDKSGLPSDRFSAERTGGSVSTLTIQRTQQEDSAVYLCASSSDSGSQYFGPGTRLTVL.